The clone carrying this T cell receptor (beta chain) showed up many times. V was trimmed by 1 base and J by 1 base, leaving 4 bases between them. This CDR3 comprises 13 residues. CDR1 SEHNR and CDR2 FQNEAQ come from the germline V gene (reference sequence). These data belong to a study of T cells in Graves' hyperthyroidism and ophthalmopathy. Researchers took RNA transcripts and amplified the TCR beta CDR3 regions from them. The primer set for the first-round RT-PCR of the TCR CDR3 was HTBI. TCRdb re-analysed the multiplex PCR reads in MiXCR, keeping a single row per CDR3 protein. The data show just under 750,000 distinct CDR3 sequences, 35% seen once.

The chain links TRBV7-9 to TRBJ1-1; the D is unclear. This receptor was taken from a woman aged 40 to 50 with Graves' hyperthyroidism. Source material: blood. CDR3 region: CASSLVGNTEAFF. CDR3 sequence (DNA): TGTGCCAGCAGCTTAGTAGGGAACACTGAAGCTTTCTTT.